Below are 14 T cell receptor beta chains sequenced from a single sample in a study of T cell responses to AZD1222 COVID-19 vaccine. Clones were sequenced by immunoSEQ multiplex PCR, and TCRdb holds only the in-frame ones, with some missing. Its listing shows 150,000 or so clones. The sequencing sample was made of peripheral blood. Receptors were obtained from an adult in good health.

The chain carries TRBV6-5 and TRBJ1-2; 8 bases agree with TRBD1. The CDR3 has 16 amino acids. Per the germline V gene, CDR1 is MNHEY and CDR2 is SVGAGI. With 1 base clipped from V and 6 bases from J, the junction kept 10 bases outside the gene matches. Written as DNA, the CDR3 is TGTGCCAGCAGTTACTATCGAGCCGGACAGGGAGATGGCTACACCTTC. Its translation: CASSYYRAGQGDGYTF.

The chain combines TRBV11-2 with TRBJ1-3; tentatively, D is TRBD1 (6 bases). This CDR3 spans 17 amino acids. CDR1 SGHAT and CDR2 FQNNGV come from the germline V gene. The germline V and J ends were trimmed by 1 base and 4 bases, with 17 bases remaining between them. CDR3: CASSLVGGRGSGNTIYF. CDR3 coding DNA: TGTGCCAGCAGCTTAGTAGGTGGCAGGGGATCCGGAAACACCATATATTTT.

V usage is TRBV5-4 and J usage is TRBJ2-2; TRBD1 is a possible D gene (5 bases). Germline CDR1 SGHNT, CDR2 YYREEE (reference sequence). Trimming left V 6 bases short and J 6 bases short, with 15 bases between. The CDR3 loop spans 14 amino acids. The CDR3 sequence is CASTQGVAAGELFF. The CDR3 region has the DNA TGTGCCAGCACCCAAGGGGTCGCGGCCGGGGAGCTGTTTTTT. Full variable domain (outside the CDR3, taken from reference TRBV5-4 and TRBJ2-2): ETGVTQSPTHLIKTRGQQVTLRCSSQSGHNTVSWYQQALGQGPQFIFQYYREEENGRGNFPPRFSGLQFPNYSSELNVNALELDDSALYLCASTQGVAAGELFFGEGSRLTVL.

The rearrangement uses TRBV5-4 and TRBJ1-2, with TRBD1 matching 9 bases. The CDR3 length is 17 residues. V lost 4 bases to trimming and J lost 0 bases; unmatched junction nucleotides: 10. Germline CDR1 SGHNT, CDR2 YYREEE (reference sequence). Here the CDR3 reads CASSQGQGLGSNYGYTF. DNA for the CDR3: TGTGCCAGCAGCCAGGGACAGGGTTTAGGGTCTAACTATGGCTACACCTTC.

The chain joins TRBV5-1 to TRBJ1-6; D is possibly TRBD1 (6 bases). Per germline, CDR1 SGHRS and CDR2 YFSETQ. Trimming took 0 bases from V and 9 from J, leaving 13 bases between them. The CDR3 is made up of 15 amino acids. CDR3 bases: TGCGCCAGCAGCTTGGCGGCAGGGGTGACTTCACCCCTCCACTTT. Protein: CASSLAAGVTSPLHF. Based on the CDR3 plus reference TRBV5-1 and TRBJ1-6, the full variable domain is KAGVTQTPRYLIKTRGQQVTLSCSPISGHRSVSWYQQTPGQGLQFLFEYFSETQRNKGNFPGRFSGRQFSNSRSEMNVSTLELGDSALYLCASSLAAGVTSPLHFGNGTRLTVT.

This sequence joins TRBV7-3 and TRBJ2-2, with D possibly TRBD2 on 6 matching bases. Trimming took 2 bases from V and 11 from J, leaving 12 bases between them. Germline V CDR1 and CDR2: SGHTA, FQGTGA. This CDR3 region has 13 residues. The CDR3 nucleotides read TGTGCCAGCAGCTTAGAGGGAGGTCGCGAGCTGTTTTTT. Translating it yields CASSLEGGRELFF.

The rearrangement uses TRBV7-9 and TRBJ1-1; D is unresolved. V dropped 1 base and J dropped 10 bases, with 13 bases sitting between them. The germline CDR1 and CDR2 sequences are SEHNR and FQNEAQ (reference sequence). The CDR3 is 13 amino acids. DNA of the CDR3: TGTGCCAGCAGCTTAGGGGGTCTCGTGGGAGCTTTCTTT. As protein: CASSLGGLVGAFF.

The chain employs TRBV28 and TRBJ1-2; a possible D gene is TRBD1 (6 bases). Trimming cost V 6 bases and J 4 bases, with 9 bases left between them. The CDR3 length is 12 residues. Germline V gene lookup returns CDR1 MDHEN and CDR2 SYDVKM. The chain's CDR3 is CASSGQFYGYTF. Here the CDR3 DNA reads TGTGCCAGCAGCGGACAGTTCTATGGCTACACCTTC.

The gene calls are TRBV5-6 and TRBJ1-6; D perhaps matches TRBD1 (5 bases). The CDR3 runs to 14 residues. The germline V gene encodes CDR1 SGHDT and CDR2 YYEEEE. The germline V and J ends were trimmed by 6 bases and 7 bases, with 14 bases remaining between them. CDR3: CASNTGLGNSPLHF. In nucleotides, the CDR3 is TGTGCCAGCAACACGGGACTGGGGAATTCACCCCTCCACTTT.

The chain employs TRBV4-3 and TRBJ1-2, with D uncertain. The length of the CDR3 is 15 residues. CDR1 and CDR2 (germline): LGHNA, YSLEER. Trimming pared 1 base from V and 2 bases from J, leaving 11 bases between. The CDR3 region has the DNA TGCGCCAGCAGCCAAGGGCCGGGATCAAACTATGGCTACACCTTC. Translation: CASSQGPGSNYGYTF.

Here the CDR3 DNA reads TGTGCCAGCAGTTACGGTGGACAGGGGGGTGAAAAACTGTTTTTT. Translating it yields CASSYGGQGGEKLFF. The chain has TRBV6-5 and TRBJ1-4; 10 nucleotides line up with TRBD1. The CDR3 spans 15 residues. Germline values: CDR1 MNHEY, CDR2 SVGAGI. Losses at the gene ends were 2 bases for V and 7 bases for J; bases not matched to a gene: 4.

The V call is TRBV5-1, the J call TRBJ2-7, with D perhaps TRBD1 (5 bases). The V end lost 0 bases, the J end lost 2 bases, and 12 bases lay between the germline ends. In germline, CDR1 is SGHRS, CDR2 YFSETQ. The CDR3 covers 15 residues. CDR3 in DNA: TGCGCCAGCAGCTTGGGCGTTGAAGGGGCCTACGAGCAGTACTTC. It is translated as CASSLGVEGAYEQYF.

The chain recombines TRBV5-1 with TRBJ2-3, with 8 bases matching TRBD2. The junction had 6 bases not matched to a gene; V was cut back by 6 bases and J by 6 bases. The germline V gene encodes CDR1 SGHRS and CDR2 YFSETQ. The CDR3 covers 13 residues. CDR3 in DNA: TGCGCCAGCATCGGGACTAGAGACGATACGCAGTATTTT. Amino acid sequence: CASIGTRDDTQYF. Looking up the rest from reference TRBV5-1 and TRBJ2-3 gives the full variable domain: KAGVTQTPRYLIKTRGQQVTLSCSPISGHRSVSWYQQTPGQGLQFLFEYFSETQRNKGNFPGRFSGRQFSNSRSEMNVSTLELGDSALYLCASIGTRDDTQYFGPGTRLTVL.

This chain links TRBV9 with TRBJ2-2, with D tentatively TRBD2 (6 bases). Germline loops: CDR1 SGDLS, CDR2 YYNGEE. Trimming shortened V by 7 bases and J by 2 bases, and 12 bases separated the two germline ends. This CDR3 has 14 residues. The CDR3 DNA sequence: TGTGCCAGCTCAAAGACTAGTAACACCGGGGAGCTGTTTTTT. Translation: CASSKTSNTGELFF. Variable domain in full (rest from reference TRBV9 and TRBJ2-2): DSGVTQTPKHLITATGQRVTLRCSPRSGDLSVYWYQQSLDQGLQFLIQYYNGEERAKGNILERFSAQQFPDLHSELNLSSLELGDSALYFCASSKTSNTGELFFGEGSRLTVL.